This is a list of T cell receptor beta chains from one sample in a study of Ad26.COV2.S vaccination and SARS-CoV-2 variants. Sequenced by immunoSEQ multiplex PCR; TCRdb stores in-frame clones only, minus some. Of around 450,000 clones in the sample, 85% to 90% are singletons; the top ten hold around 2.6%. Sequencing used peripheral blood, obtained in a trial of Ad26.COV2.S vaccine versus placebo. Source of these receptors: a person aged 18-60 years who received the Ad26.COV2.S COVID-19 vaccine or a placebo. The conserved cysteine and the conserved F or W are not part of the CDR3 here. Fields, in order: clone size, J gene, V gene, CDR3 protein. Only part of the rows carry a size: once, few, many, or a class if the clone is expanded.

abundance: NA
j_gene: TRBJ2-2
v_gene: TRBV30
CDR3aa: AWSVQGLKIRELF

abundance: NA
j_gene: TRBJ2-2
v_gene: TRBV27
CDR3aa: ASSSGQGYTGELF

abundance: NA
j_gene: TRBJ1-4
v_gene: TRBV19
CDR3aa: ASSADARGGEKLF

abundance: NA
j_gene: TRBJ1-4
v_gene: TRBV5-5
CDR3aa: ASRGTLEKLF

abundance: NA
j_gene: TRBJ2-7
v_gene: TRBV19
CDR3aa: ATRQGAGEQY

abundance: few
j_gene: TRBJ1-2
v_gene: TRBV5-1
CDR3aa: ASSLTLPGQGASGYT

abundance: NA
j_gene: TRBJ2-5
v_gene: TRBV7-2
CDR3aa: ASSPIQGAWGTQY

abundance: NA
j_gene: TRBJ2-1
v_gene: TRBV29-1
CDR3aa: SVWRGTYNEQF

abundance: NA
j_gene: TRBJ1-1
v_gene: TRBV6-6
CDR3aa: ASTFLTPNTEAF

abundance: NA
j_gene: TRBJ1-1
v_gene: TRBV21-1
CDR3aa: ASTPRGISRRNTEAF

abundance: NA
j_gene: TRBJ2-1
v_gene: TRBV5-1
CDR3aa: ASSRVDLNEQF

abundance: once
j_gene: TRBJ1-2
v_gene: TRBV19
CDR3aa: ASSMTGRGYGYT

abundance: NA
j_gene: TRBJ2-3
v_gene: TRBV5-1
CDR3aa: ASGGHQRADTQY

abundance: once
j_gene: TRBJ1-3
v_gene: TRBV5-5
CDR3aa: ASSLRGSGNTIY

abundance: NA
j_gene: TRBJ1-1
v_gene: TRBV2
CDR3aa: ASSRGGSLTEAF

abundance: few
j_gene: TRBJ1-4
v_gene: TRBV19
CDR3aa: ASTHRATNEKLF

abundance: NA
j_gene: TRBJ2-1
v_gene: TRBV13
CDR3aa: ASSLEEGLFNEQF

abundance: NA
j_gene: TRBJ2-3
v_gene: TRBV6-5
CDR3aa: ASSYSKGSTDTQY

abundance: NA
j_gene: TRBJ1-5
v_gene: TRBV2
CDR3aa: ASSSMGQDNQPQH

abundance: NA
j_gene: TRBJ1-2
v_gene: TRBV28
CDR3aa: ASSLWRANYGYT

abundance: NA
j_gene: TRBJ1-6
v_gene: TRBV19
CDR3aa: ASGEAYNSPLH

abundance: once
j_gene: TRBJ2-7
v_gene: TRBV28
CDR3aa: ASSFPDRYAYEQY

abundance: NA
j_gene: TRBJ2-5
v_gene: TRBV10-3
CDR3aa: AISLGTGVETQY

abundance: NA
j_gene: TRBJ2-1
v_gene: TRBV11-3
CDR3aa: ASSSEYPPRPAYYNEQF

abundance: few
j_gene: TRBJ1-2
v_gene: TRBV18
CDR3aa: ASSPDGTGNGYT

abundance: NA
j_gene: TRBJ2-5
v_gene: TRBV9
CDR3aa: ASSVVGGRVETQY

abundance: NA
j_gene: TRBJ2-6
v_gene: TRBV18
CDR3aa: ASSRQGLNSGANVLT

abundance: NA
j_gene: TRBJ2-5
v_gene: TRBV28
CDR3aa: ASSLLGRGETQY

abundance: NA
j_gene: TRBJ2-3
v_gene: TRBV5-1
CDR3aa: ASSLDVGSDTQY

abundance: NA
j_gene: TRBJ2-7
v_gene: TRBV20-1
CDR3aa: SASPLAAIYEQY

abundance: few
j_gene: TRBJ2-5
v_gene: TRBV4-2
CDR3aa: ASSQNRGRETQY

abundance: NA
j_gene: TRBJ2-1
v_gene: TRBV4-3
CDR3aa: ASSQMEVGTAHDNEQF

abundance: NA
j_gene: TRBJ2-1
v_gene: TRBV18
CDR3aa: ASSPNAPSPLKGDHNEQF

abundance: NA
j_gene: TRBJ2-5
v_gene: TRBV5-1
CDR3aa: ASSLAGQGEETQY

abundance: NA
j_gene: TRBJ2-2
v_gene: TRBV29-1
CDR3aa: SVGHHGELF

abundance: NA
j_gene: TRBJ2-2
v_gene: TRBV6-5
CDR3aa: ASKVFSGTGELF

abundance: once
j_gene: TRBJ2-5
v_gene: TRBV6-2/TRBV6-3
CDR3aa: ASSYSQGNRGETQY

abundance: NA
j_gene: TRBJ2-1
v_gene: TRBV27
CDR3aa: ASRTSGTDNEQF

abundance: NA
j_gene: TRBJ2-1
v_gene: TRBV11-2
CDR3aa: ASSFGGGAYNEQF

abundance: NA
j_gene: TRBJ2-7
v_gene: TRBV5-1
CDR3aa: ASSFRGGVGGKAYEQY

abundance: NA
j_gene: TRBJ1-1
v_gene: TRBV28
CDR3aa: ASNLNTGYTEAF